These 5 T cell receptor beta chains originate from one sample sequenced in a study of T cells after yellow fever vaccination. One entry per CDR3 protein, called by TCRdb with MiXCR from the 5' RACE reads. The sample comprises under 250,000 distinct CDR3 sequences, 6.9% of which are singletons, and roughly 0.9% rests with the top ten. This specimen was CD4+ T cells sorted from PBMCs, taken 15 days after the yellow fever booster vaccination. These receptors were taken from a man younger than 40 who received the YFV17D yellow fever vaccine.

This clonotype was detected a few times. This chain connects TRBV5-1 to TRBJ1-1, with a tentative D call TRBD1 (5 bases). V was shortened by 2 bases and J by 4 bases, with 9 bases between the two germline ends. The germline CDR1 and CDR2 sequences are SGHRS and YFSETQ. The CDR3 runs to 13 residues. The CDR3 nucleotides are TGCGCCAGCAGCTTTTCGACAGCCACTGAAGCTTTCTTT. Protein sequence: CASSFSTATEAFF. The variable domain in full, completed from reference TRBV5-1 and TRBJ1-1, reads KAGVTQTPRYLIKTRGQQVTLSCSPISGHRSVSWYQQTPGQGLQFLFEYFSETQRNKGNFPGRFSGRQFSNSRSEMNVSTLELGDSALYLCASSFSTATEAFFGQGTRLTVV.

The CDR3 DNA reads as TGCAGCGTTGGGGTAGGGGGCTTCGAGCAGTACTTC. Its translation: CSVGVGGFEQYF. The chain joins TRBV29-1 to TRBJ2-7, with 7 bases identical to TRBD1. V lost 4 bases, J lost 6 bases, and 6 bases stayed unmatched. This CDR3 contains 12 residues. CDR1 and CDR2 (germline): SQVTM, ANQGSEA.

This clonotype was counted only a few times. The V call is TRBV5-1, the J call TRBJ1-1; D gene ambiguous. Trimming removed 5 bases at V and 4 bases at J, with 9 bases between. The CDR3 spans 12 residues. Germline values: CDR1 SGHRS, CDR2 YFSETQ. For the CDR3, the DNA is TGCGCCAGCAGGACCGGGGTCACTGAAGCTTTCTTT. It is translated as CASRTGVTEAFF.

This clonotype appeared many times. The V gene is TRBV7-9, the J gene TRBJ2-7, with D possibly being TRBD1 (6 bases). Trimming pared 3 bases from V and 4 bases from J, leaving 10 bases between. Per germline, CDR1 SEHNR and CDR2 FQNEAQ (reference sequence). This CDR3 has 13 amino acids. The CDR3 loop is CASSFRGRYEQYF. The CDR3 nucleotides read TGTGCCAGCAGCTTCAGGGGTCGGTACGAGCAGTACTTC. The complete variable domain, with remaining parts taken from reference TRBV7-9 and TRBJ2-7, reads DTGVSQNPRHKITKRGQNVTFRCDPISEHNRLYWYRQTLGQGPEFLTYFQNEAQLEKSRLLSDRFSAERPKGSFSTLEIQRTEQGDSAMYLCASSFRGRYEQYFGPGTRLTVT.

The CDR3 loop reads CASSFRSGWRETQYF. CDR3 DNA: TGTGCCAGCAGCTTTAGGTCCGGTTGGAGGGAGACCCAGTACTTC. The genes are TRBV7-8 and TRBJ2-5, with D possibly being TRBD2 (5 bases). V was shortened by 3 bases and J by 5 bases, with 16 bases between the two germline ends. The CDR3 runs to 15 residues. The germline gives CDR1 SGHVS, CDR2 FQNEAQ.